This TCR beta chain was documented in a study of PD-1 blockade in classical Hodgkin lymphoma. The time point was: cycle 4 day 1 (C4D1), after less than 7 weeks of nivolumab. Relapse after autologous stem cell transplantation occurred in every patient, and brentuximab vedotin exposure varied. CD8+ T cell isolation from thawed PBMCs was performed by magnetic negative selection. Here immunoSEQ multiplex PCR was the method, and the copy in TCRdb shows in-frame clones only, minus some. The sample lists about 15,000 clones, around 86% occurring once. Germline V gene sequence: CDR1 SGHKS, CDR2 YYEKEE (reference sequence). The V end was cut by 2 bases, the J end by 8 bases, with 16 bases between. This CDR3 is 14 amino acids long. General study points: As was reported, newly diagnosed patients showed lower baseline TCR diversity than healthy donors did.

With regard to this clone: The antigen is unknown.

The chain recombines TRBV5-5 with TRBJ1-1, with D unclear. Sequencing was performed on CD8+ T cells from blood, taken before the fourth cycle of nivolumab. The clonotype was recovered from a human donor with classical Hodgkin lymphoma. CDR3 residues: CASSFGPADQEAFF. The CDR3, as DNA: TGTGCCAGCAGCTTCGGTCCGGCGGATCAAGAAGCTTTCTTT.